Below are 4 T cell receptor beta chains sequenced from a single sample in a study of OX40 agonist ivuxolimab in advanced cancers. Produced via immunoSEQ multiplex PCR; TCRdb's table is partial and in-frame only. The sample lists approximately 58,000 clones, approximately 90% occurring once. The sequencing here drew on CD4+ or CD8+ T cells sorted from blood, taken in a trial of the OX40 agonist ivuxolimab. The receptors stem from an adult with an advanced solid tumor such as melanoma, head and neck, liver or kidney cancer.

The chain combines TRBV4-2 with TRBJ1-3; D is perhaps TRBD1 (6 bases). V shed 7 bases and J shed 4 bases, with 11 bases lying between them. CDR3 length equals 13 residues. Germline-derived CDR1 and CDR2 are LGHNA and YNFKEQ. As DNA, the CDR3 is TGTGCCAGCACCTCAGGGGTAGGAAACACCATATATTTT. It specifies CASTSGVGNTIYF.

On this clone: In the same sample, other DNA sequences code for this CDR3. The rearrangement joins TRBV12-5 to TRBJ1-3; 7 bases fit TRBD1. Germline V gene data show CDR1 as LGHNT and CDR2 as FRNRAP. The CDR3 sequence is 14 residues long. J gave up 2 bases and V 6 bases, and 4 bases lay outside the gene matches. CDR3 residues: CASGSGTAGNTIYF. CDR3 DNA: TGTGCTAGTGGCTCAGGGACAGCTGGAAACACCATATATTTT.

Here the CDR3 reads CASRYGLAGSLGIQYEQYF. The CDR3 DNA follows: TGTGCCAGCAGGTACGGACTAGCGGGGTCCCTGGGGATCCAGTACGAGCAGTACTTC. This sequence joins TRBV28 and TRBJ2-7; 12 bases are shared with TRBD2. This CDR3 comprises 19 residues. The germline V gene encodes CDR1 MDHEN and CDR2 SYDVKM. V was pared by 6 bases and J by 4 bases, with 19 bases of the junction left unmatched. Filled out from reference TRBV28 and TRBJ2-7, the complete variable domain reads DVKVTQSSRYLVKRTGEKVFLECVQDMDHENMFWYRQDPGLGLRLIYFSYDVKMKEKGDIPEGYSVSREKKERFSLILESASTNQTSMYLCASRYGLAGSLGIQYEQYFGPGTRLTVT.

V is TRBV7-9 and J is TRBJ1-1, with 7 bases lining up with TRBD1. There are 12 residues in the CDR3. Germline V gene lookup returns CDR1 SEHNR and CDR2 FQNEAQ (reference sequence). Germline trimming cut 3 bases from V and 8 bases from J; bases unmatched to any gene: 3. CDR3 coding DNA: TGTGCCAGCAGCTTCCCGGGACAGGAAGCTTTCTTT. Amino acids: CASSFPGQEAFF. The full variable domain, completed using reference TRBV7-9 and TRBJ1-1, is DTGVSQNPRHKITKRGQNVTFRCDPISEHNRLYWYRQTLGQGPEFLTYFQNEAQLEKSRLLSDRFSAERPKGSFSTLEIQRTEQGDSAMYLCASSFPGQEAFFGQGTRLTVV.